This T cell receptor (beta chain) was identified in a study of OX40 agonist ivuxolimab in advanced cancers. Overall study context: The patients received agonistic anti-OX40 (CD134) antibody ivuxolimab. Averaging about 60 years in age, with a range of roughly 20 to 90, the cohort was 82.7% male. Study-wide findings and caveats: Clonal expansion in partial responders at 0.1-3.0 mg/kg ranked among the lowest. At doses 0.1 to 3.0 mg/kg, CD4+ and CD8+ clones expanded.

The germline V gene has CDR1 SEHNR and CDR2 FQNEAQ (reference sequence). The CDR3 loop spans 11 amino acids. V dropped 3 bases and J dropped 5 bases, with 4 bases sitting between them. Profiling relied on immunoSEQ multiplex PCR, and the TCRdb table lists in-frame clones only, not all of them. In the table there are around 65,000 clones, more than 90% of which are singletons. This clone was detected once. The antigen remains unidentified. Other DNA sequences in this sample translate to the same CDR3. The chain joins TRBV7-9 to TRBJ2-5; D uncertain. Sequencing used CD4+ or CD8+ T cells sorted from blood, obtained in a trial of the OX40 agonist ivuxolimab. The receptor comes from an adult with an advanced solid tumor such as melanoma, head and neck, liver or kidney cancer. The CDR3 region has the DNA TGTGCCAGCAGCTTTTCTGAGACCCAGTACTTC. This gives the protein CASSFSETQYF.